Listed below are T cell receptor beta chains from one sample, sequenced in a study of cytomegalovirus exposure and HLA in healthy donors. Sequencing used immunoSEQ multiplex PCR; TCRdb keeps in-frame clones, though not all of them. Found here are around 100,000 clones, about 70% of them singletons; the top ten hold about 2.1%. Input material: PBMCs. These receptors originate from a man aged 30 to 45 in good health and CMV-seronegative. Each CDR3 is given with its conserved first and last residue. D genes are given only for firm matches. Size tells how often a clone was seen (once, few, many) or the class of an expanded clone, and some rows leave it out.

clone_size d_call j_call v_call cdr3_nt cdr3_aa
NA TRBD2 TRBJ2-3 TRBV4-2 TGTGCCAGCAGCCAAACTACCGGGACTAGCGGGGAGGGAACAGATACGCAGTATTTT CASSQTTGTSGEGTDTQYF
few TRBD1 TRBJ1-1 TRBV5-1 TGCGCCAGCAGCTTTACAGGGGAAGGCACTGAAGCTTTCTTT CASSFTGEGTEAFF
once NA TRBJ2-3 TRBV4-3 TGCGCCAGCAGCCAAGATAGACAGCGCACAGATACGCAGTATTTT CASSQDRQRTDTQYF
NA NA TRBJ1-3 TRBV30 TGTGCCTGGAGTCCCTTCGGACAGCTTGGAAACACCATATATTTT CAWSPFGQLGNTIYF
once TRBD1 TRBJ2-5 TRBV30 TGTGCCTGGACCGAGGGGGCAGGGCTGAAGACCCAGTACTTC CAWTEGAGLKTQYF
NA NA TRBJ2-2 TRBV5-4 TGTGCCAGCAGCTTGGAGGAGGAAACCGGGGAGCTGTTTTTT CASSLEEETGELFF
NA NA TRBJ1-5 TRBV4-3 TGCGCCAGCAGCCGGGGGAGGGGTCAGCCCCAGCATTTT CASSRGRGQPQHF
NA NA TRBJ2-3 TRBV5-1 TGCGCCAGCAGCTTGGGTCGACAGTTCACAGATACGCAGTATTTT CASSLGRQFTDTQYF
few NA TRBJ1-3 TRBV14 TGTGCCAGCAGAATCAGGGGAGAGAACACCATATATTTT CASRIRGENTIYF
NA NA TRBJ1-2 TRBV28 TGTGCCACATTACGAGCCCCCAAGTCCTATGGCTACACCTTC CATLRAPKSYGYTF
few NA TRBJ2-3 TRBV18 TGTGCCAGCTCACCACCCCGTGGAGGAGCTAGCACAGATACGCAGTATTTT CASSPPRGGASTDTQYF
NA TRBD1 TRBJ1-5 TRBV9 TGTGCCAGCAGCGCTCGCCCGGATCCATTACAGGGGCTGTGTCAGCCCCAGCATTTT CASSARPDPLQGLCQPQHF